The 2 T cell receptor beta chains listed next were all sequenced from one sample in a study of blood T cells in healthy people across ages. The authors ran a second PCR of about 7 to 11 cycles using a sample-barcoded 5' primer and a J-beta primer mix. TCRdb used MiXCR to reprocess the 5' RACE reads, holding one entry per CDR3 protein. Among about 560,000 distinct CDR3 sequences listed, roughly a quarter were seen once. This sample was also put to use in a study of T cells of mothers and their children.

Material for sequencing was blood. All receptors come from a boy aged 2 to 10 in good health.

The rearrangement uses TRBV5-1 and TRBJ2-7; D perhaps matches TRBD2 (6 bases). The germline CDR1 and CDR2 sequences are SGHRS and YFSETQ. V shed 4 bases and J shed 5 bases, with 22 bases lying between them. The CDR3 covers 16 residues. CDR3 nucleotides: TGCGCCAGCAGCCCCGGCGGAGGGCAGAATACTCACGAGCAGTACTTC. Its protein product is CASSPGGGQNTHEQYF.

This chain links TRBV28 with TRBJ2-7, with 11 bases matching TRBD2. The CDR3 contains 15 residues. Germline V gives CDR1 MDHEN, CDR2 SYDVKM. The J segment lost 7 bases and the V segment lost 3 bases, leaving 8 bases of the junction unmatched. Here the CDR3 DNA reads TGTGCCAGCAGTTTCCATAGCGGGAGGGCGGTTGAGCAGTACTTC. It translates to CASSFHSGRAVEQYF. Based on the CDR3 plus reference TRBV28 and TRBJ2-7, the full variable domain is DVKVTQSSRYLVKRTGEKVFLECVQDMDHENMFWYRQDPGLGLRLIYFSYDVKMKEKGDIPEGYSVSREKKERFSLILESASTNQTSMYLCASSFHSGRAVEQYFGPGTRLTVT.